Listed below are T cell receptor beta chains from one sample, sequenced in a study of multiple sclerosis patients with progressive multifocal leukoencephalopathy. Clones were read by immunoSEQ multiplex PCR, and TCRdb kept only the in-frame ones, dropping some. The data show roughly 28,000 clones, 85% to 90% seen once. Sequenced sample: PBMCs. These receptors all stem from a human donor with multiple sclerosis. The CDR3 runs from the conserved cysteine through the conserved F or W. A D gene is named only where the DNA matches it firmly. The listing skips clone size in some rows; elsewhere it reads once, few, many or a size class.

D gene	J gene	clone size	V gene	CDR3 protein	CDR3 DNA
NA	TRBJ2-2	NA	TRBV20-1	CSAAPTGELFF	TGCAGTGCTGCCCCGACCGGGGAGCTGTTTTTT
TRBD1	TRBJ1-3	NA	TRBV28	CASSRQGASGNTIYF	TGTGCCAGCAGTCGACAGGGGGCCTCTGGAAACACCATATATTTT
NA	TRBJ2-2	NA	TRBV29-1	CSVERTEYPGELFF	TGCAGCGTTGAGCGGACAGAATATCCCGGGGAGCTGTTTTTT
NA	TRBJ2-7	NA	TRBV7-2	CASSFRAGALGEQYF	TGTGCCAGCAGCTTTCGGGCAGGCGCGCTGGGCGAGCAGTACTTC
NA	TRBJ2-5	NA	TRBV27	CASSLTKETQYF	TGTGCCAGCAGTTTAACGAAGGAGACCCAGTACTTC
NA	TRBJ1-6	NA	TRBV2	CASNPGLNSPLHF	TGTGCCAGCAATCCGGGGCTTAATTCACCCCTCCACTTT
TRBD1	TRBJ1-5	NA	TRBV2	CASRSPGQGNQPQHF	TGTGCCAGCAGGTCCCCGGGACAGGGTAATCAGCCCCAGCATTTT
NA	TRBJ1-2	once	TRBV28	CASKLPGARNYGYTF	TGTGCCAGCAAGCTGCCCGGGGCGAGGAACTATGGCTACACCTTC
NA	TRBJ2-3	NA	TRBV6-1	CASSEMGGAGTDTQYF	TGTGCCAGCAGTGAAATGGGGGGGGCGGGCACAGATACGCAGTATTTT
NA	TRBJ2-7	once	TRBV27	CASSSPGYPHSYEQYF	TGTGCCAGCAGTTCACCAGGGTACCCCCATTCCTACGAGCAGTACTTC
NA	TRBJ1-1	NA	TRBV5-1	CASSLEGAENTEAFF	TGCGCCAGCAGCTTGGAAGGAGCAGAGAACACTGAAGCTTTCTTT
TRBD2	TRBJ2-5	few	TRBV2	CASTPLRAGGQETQYF	TGTGCCAGCACACCTTTGAGAGCGGGGGGCCAAGAGACCCAGTACTTC
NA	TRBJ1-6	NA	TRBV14	CASSQDGRRRQTGAYSPLHF	TGTGCCAGCAGCCAAGATGGCAGGCGGCGTCAGACCGGGGCATATTCACCCCTCCACTTT
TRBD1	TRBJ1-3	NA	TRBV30	CACPTGGTSSGNTIYF	TGTGCCTGCCCGACAGGGGGCACGAGCTCTGGAAACACCATATATTTT
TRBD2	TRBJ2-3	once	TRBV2	CASPRSGDTDTQYF	TGTGCCAGCCCCCGGAGCGGGGACACAGATACGCAGTATTTT
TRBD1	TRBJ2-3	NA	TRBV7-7	CASSLAAGGADTQYF	TGTGCTAGCAGCTTAGCGGCAGGGGGCGCAGATACGCAGTATTTT
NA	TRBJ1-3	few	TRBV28	CASSSADSGNTIYF	TGTGCCAGCAGTTCTGCCGACTCTGGAAACACCATATATTTT
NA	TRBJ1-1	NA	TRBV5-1	CASSPDSMNTEAFF	TGCGCCAGCAGCCCCGACAGCATGAACACTGAAGCTTTCTTT
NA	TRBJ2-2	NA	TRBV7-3	CASTWTGELFF	TGTGCCAGCACGTGGACCGGGGAGCTGTTTTTT
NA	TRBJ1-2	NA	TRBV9	CASSPAYTGMGGYTF	TGTGCCAGCAGCCCCGCTTATACAGGGATGGGTGGCTACACCTTC
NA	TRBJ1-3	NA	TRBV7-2	CASSRRTVSGNTIYF	TGTGCCAGCAGCCGTCGGACAGTCTCTGGAAACACCATATATTTT
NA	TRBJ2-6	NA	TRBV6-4	CASSESGSGANVLTF	TGTGCCAGCAGTGAGTCAGGCTCTGGGGCCAACGTCCTGACTTTC
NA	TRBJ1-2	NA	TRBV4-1	CASSQGGTSYGYTF	TGCGCCAGCAGCCAAGGCGGGACCAGCTATGGCTACACCTTC
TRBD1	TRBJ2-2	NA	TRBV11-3	CASAKVFGTENTGELFF	TGTGCCAGCGCGAAGGTTTTTGGGACAGAAAACACCGGGGAGCTGTTTTTT
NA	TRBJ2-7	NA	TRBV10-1	CASSEGTKSEQYF	TGCGCCAGCAGTGAGGGTACCAAGAGCGAGCAGTACTTC
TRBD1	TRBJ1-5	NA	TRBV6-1	CASSEGGRAGGWSYNQPQHF	TGTGCCAGCAGTGAAGGGGGGAGGGCAGGGGGCTGGAGTTACAATCAGCCCCAGCATTTT
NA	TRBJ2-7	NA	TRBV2	CASSAASYEQYF	TGTGCCAGCAGTGCGGCCAGCTACGAGCAGTACTTC
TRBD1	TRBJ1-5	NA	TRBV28	CASSFPGQGAGKLYSNQPQHF	TGTGCCAGCAGTTTTCCGGGACAGGGGGCCGGGAAGTTATATAGCAATCAGCCCCAGCATTTT
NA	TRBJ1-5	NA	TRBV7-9	CASSLSSGGVHQPQHF	TGTGCCAGCAGCTTGTCTTCGGGGGGCGTTCATCAGCCCCAGCATTTT
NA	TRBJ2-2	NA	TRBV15	CATRGLNTGELFF	TGTGCCACCAGAGGCCTGAACACCGGGGAGCTGTTTTTT
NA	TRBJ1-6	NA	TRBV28	CASVYRSSHSPLHF	TGTGCCAGTGTGTACAGGAGTTCCCATTCACCCCTCCACTTT
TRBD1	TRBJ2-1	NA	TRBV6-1	CASSWDRNEQFF	TGTGCCAGCAGTTGGGACAGAAATGAGCAGTTCTTC
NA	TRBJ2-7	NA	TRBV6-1	CASSLTRTATHEQYF	TGTGCCAGCAGTCTCACCCGGACGGCCACCCACGAGCAGTACTTC
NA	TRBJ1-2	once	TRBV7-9	CALSRQIVNTF	TGTGCCTTGTCCCGCCAGATAGTGAACACCTTC
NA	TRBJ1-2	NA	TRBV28	CASSLLGDGYTF	TGTGCCAGCAGTTTGTTAGGGGATGGCTACACCTTC
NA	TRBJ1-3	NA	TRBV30	CAWSVGRTVVVYF	TGTGCCTGGAGTGTAGGCCGAACGGTCGTGGTATATTTT
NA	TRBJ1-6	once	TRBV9	CASSRDRGVSPLHF	TGTGCCAGCAGCCGGGACCGCGGGGTTTCACCCCTCCACTTT
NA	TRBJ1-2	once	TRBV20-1	CSAPDSYGYTF	TGCAGTGCTCCTGACAGCTATGGCTACACCTTC
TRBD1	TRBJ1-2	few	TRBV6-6	CASSGQGSFYGYTF	TGTGCCAGCAGTGGACAGGGATCCTTCTATGGCTACACCTTC
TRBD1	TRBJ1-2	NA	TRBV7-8	CASSPGTGQGYGYTF	TGTGCCAGCAGCCCAGGGACGGGACAGGGATATGGCTACACCTTC
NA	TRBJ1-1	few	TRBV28	CASTQPAVEAFF	TGTGCCAGCACCCAACCGGCTGTTGAAGCTTTCTTT